This TCR beta chain appears in the sequencing data of a study of regulatory T cells in long-lasting Graves disease. In its sample, this clonotype was seen many times. Time point of the sample: newly diagnosed GD, antithyroid drugs for less than 3 months. RNA extracted from PBMCs served as the sequencing template. Peripheral blood, approximately 9 milliliters of it, was drawn into EDTA tubes. TCR beta libraries were built with iRepertoire HTBI primers and Arm-PCR of CDR3 regions. One entry per CDR3 protein results from TCRdb running MiXCR on the multiplex PCR reads. The sample holds a few hundred thousand distinct CDR3 sequences; 12% are singletons and the top ten take about 19%. The same sample was also studied in work on T cells in Graves' hyperthyroidism and ophthalmopathy. That work adds: Based on clinical symptoms, serum thyroxine and TRAb, thyroid ultrasound and orbital computed tomography, diagnoses were reached.

The receptor was derived from a woman aged 18-29 years with Graves disease. The sequenced sample was peripheral blood mononuclear cells (PBMCs), obtained at new diagnosis, from a patient treated with antithyroid drugs.

The CDR3 sequence: CATSRETGGRAEAFF. CDR3 DNA: TGTGCCACCAGCAGAGAAACAGGGGGGCGCGCGGAAGCTTTCTTT. V is TRBV15 and J is TRBJ1-1; 8 positions match TRBD1. This CDR3 has 15 residues. Germline trimming cut 0 bases from V and 8 bases from J; bases unmatched to any gene: 8. From germline, CDR1 is LNHNV and CDR2 YYDKDF (reference sequence).